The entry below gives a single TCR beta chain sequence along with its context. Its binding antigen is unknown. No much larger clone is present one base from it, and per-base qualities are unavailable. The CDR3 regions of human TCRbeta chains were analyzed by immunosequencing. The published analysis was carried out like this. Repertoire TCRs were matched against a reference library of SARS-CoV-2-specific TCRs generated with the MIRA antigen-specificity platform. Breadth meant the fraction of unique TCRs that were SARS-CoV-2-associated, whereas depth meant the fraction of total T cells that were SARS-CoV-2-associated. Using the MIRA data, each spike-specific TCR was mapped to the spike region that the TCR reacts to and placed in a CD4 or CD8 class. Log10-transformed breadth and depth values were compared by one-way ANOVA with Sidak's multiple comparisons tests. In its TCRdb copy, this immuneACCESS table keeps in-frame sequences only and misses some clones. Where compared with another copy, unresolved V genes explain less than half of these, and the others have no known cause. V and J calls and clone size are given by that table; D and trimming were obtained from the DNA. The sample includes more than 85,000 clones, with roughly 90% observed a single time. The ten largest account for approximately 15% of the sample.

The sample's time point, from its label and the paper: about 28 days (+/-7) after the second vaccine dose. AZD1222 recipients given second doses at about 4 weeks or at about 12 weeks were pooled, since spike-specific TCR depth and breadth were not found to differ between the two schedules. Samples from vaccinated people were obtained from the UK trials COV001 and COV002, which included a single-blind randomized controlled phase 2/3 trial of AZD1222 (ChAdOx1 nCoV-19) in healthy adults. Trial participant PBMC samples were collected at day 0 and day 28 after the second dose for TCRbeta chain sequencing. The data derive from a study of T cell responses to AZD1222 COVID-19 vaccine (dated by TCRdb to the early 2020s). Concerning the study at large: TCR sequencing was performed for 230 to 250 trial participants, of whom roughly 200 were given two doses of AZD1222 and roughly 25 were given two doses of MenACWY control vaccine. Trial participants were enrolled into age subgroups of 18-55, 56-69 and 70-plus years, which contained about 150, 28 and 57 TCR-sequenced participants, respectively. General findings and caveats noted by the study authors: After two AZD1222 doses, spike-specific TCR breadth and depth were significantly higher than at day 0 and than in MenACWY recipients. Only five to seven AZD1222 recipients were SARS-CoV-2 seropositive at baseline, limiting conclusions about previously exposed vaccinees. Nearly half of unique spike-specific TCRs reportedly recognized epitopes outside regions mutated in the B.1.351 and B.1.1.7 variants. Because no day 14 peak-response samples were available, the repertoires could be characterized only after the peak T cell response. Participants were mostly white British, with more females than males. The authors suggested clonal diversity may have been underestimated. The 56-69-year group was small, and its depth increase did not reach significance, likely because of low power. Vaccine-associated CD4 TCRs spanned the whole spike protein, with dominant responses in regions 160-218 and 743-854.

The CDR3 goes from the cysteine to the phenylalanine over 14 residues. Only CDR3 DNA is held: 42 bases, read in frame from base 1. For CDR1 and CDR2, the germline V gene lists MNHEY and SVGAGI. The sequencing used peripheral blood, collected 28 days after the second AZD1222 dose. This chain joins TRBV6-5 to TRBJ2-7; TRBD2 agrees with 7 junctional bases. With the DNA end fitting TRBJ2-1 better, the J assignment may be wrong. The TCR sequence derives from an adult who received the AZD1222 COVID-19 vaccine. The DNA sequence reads TGTGCCAGCAGCAGCGGGAATACCCACAATGAGCAGTTCTTC. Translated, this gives CASSSGNTHNEQFF.